The next 9 T cell receptor beta chains were all read from a single sample in a study of T cell responses to AZD1222 COVID-19 vaccine. Repertoires were generated with immunoSEQ multiplex PCR, while TCRdb's copy carries only in-frame clones and drops some. The sample lists over 85,000 clones; about 88% were seen once. The sample was peripheral blood, taken on day 0 of AZD1222 vaccination. The receptors stem from an adult in good health.

The chain combines TRBV15 with TRBJ1-2, with TRBD1 matching 8 bases. CDR3 length: 15 residues. J gave up 2 bases and V 0 bases, and 2 bases lay outside the gene matches. CDR1 and CDR2 (germline): LNHNV, YYDKDF (reference sequence). For the CDR3, the DNA is TGTGCCACCAGCAGAGAGAGACAGGGGAACTATGGCTACACCTTC. It codes for CATSRERQGNYGYTF. The full variable domain, its missing parts supplied by reference TRBV15 and TRBJ1-2, is DAMVIQNPRYQVTQFGKPVTLSCSQTLNHNVMYWYQQKSSQAPKLLFHYYDKDFNNEADTPDNFQSRRPNTSFCFLDIRSPGLGDTAMYLCATSRERQGNYGYTFGSGTRLTVV.

The chain couples TRBV6-5 to TRBJ1-2, with TRBD1 matching over 7 bases. V gave up 4 bases and J gave up 4 bases; unmatched junction bases: 9. The germline V gene encodes CDR1 MNHEY and CDR2 SVGAGI. The CDR3 is made up of 15 amino acids. The CDR3 bases are TGTGCCAGCAGTTCCACCGGGACAGCCCTCTATGGCTACACCTTC. This translates into CASSSTGTALYGYTF.

The table lists this clone with a count of one. V and J are TRBV27 and TRBJ2-7, with D possibly being TRBD2 (5 bases). The CDR3 spans 12 residues. Germline-derived CDR1 and CDR2 are MNHEY and SMNVEV (reference sequence). Trimming removed 6 bases from V and 9 bases from J, with 15 bases in between. CDR3 sequence reads: CASRRGLDRQYF. Written as DNA, the CDR3 is TGTGCCAGCAGGCGCGGGCTCGATCGGCAGTACTTC.

J is TRBJ1-4 and V is TRBV4-2; D is possibly TRBD1 (5 bases). The CDR3 has 14 residues. Deletions cut 4 bases from V and 4 bases from J, with 10 bases between. Germline V gene data show CDR1 as LGHNA and CDR2 as YNFKEQ. CDR3 coding DNA: TGTGCCAGCAGCCCGGGACCGAGTAATGAAAAACTGTTTTTT. Its translation is CASSPGPSNEKLFF.

The chain joins TRBV7-2 to TRBJ2-7; 10 bases line up with TRBD2. The CDR3 is 16 amino acids. Germline loops: CDR1 SGHTA, CDR2 FQGNSA. Trimming cost V 5 bases and J 6 bases; bases outside gene matches: 13. CDR3 sequence: CASSLTGLALGGEQYF. The CDR3 bases are TGTGCCAGCAGCCTCACGGGACTAGCGCTCGGGGGCGAGCAGTACTTC.

There are a few counts of this clone. CDR3 in amino acids: CASSLKGGVGYGYTF. In nucleotides, the CDR3 is TGTGCCAGCAGTTTAAAGGGGGGGGTTGGCTATGGCTACACCTTC. This chain links TRBV27 with TRBJ1-2; perhaps TRBD1 as D (6 bases). The CDR3 is 15 amino acids. The germline gives CDR1 MNHEY, CDR2 SMNVEV (reference sequence). V shed 2 bases and J shed 4 bases, with 14 bases lying between them.

This clone was seen once. Other nucleotide sequences in the sample specify the same CDR3. The chain couples TRBV12-3 or TRBV12-4 to TRBJ1-1; D is perhaps TRBD1 (5 bases). V lost 6 bases and J lost 0, with 8 bases in between. The CDR3 contains 13 residues. Here the CDR3 reads CASSLGVNTEAFF. CDR3 coding DNA: TGTGCCAGCAGCCTAGGGGTGAACACTGAAGCTTTCTTT.

This sequence joins TRBV5-4 and TRBJ2-7; the match to TRBD2 covers 10 bases. There are 15 residues in the CDR3. Germline V gene sequence: CDR1 SGHNT, CDR2 YYREEE (reference sequence). J lost 6 bases, V lost 4 bases, and 10 bases had no gene match. The CDR3 here is CASSSLLAGKGEQYF. DNA for the CDR3: TGTGCCAGCAGCAGCCTACTAGCGGGGAAAGGCGAGCAGTACTTC.

The V call is TRBV7-8, the J call TRBJ1-1; 7 positions match TRBD1. The CDR3 totals 13 residues. Germline CDR1 and CDR2: SGHVS and FQNEAQ. V trimming: 5 bases; J trimming: 3 bases; junction bases outside the gene matches: 3. CDR3 in amino acids: CASSIDRDTEAFF. Here the CDR3 DNA reads TGTGCCAGCAGCATCGACAGGGACACTGAAGCTTTCTTT.